One sample yielded the 14 T cell receptor beta chains listed below, sequenced in a study of quantifying T cell responses using KT2 cells. On the study more broadly: Reverse transcription used primers in the TCR alpha and beta constant regions.

Each cDNA got a UMI-containing oligo ligated at its 3' end. The first PCR ran approximately 4 cycles with an equimolar RC1.1 and RC1.2 beta primer mix. TCRdb re-analysed the UMI-ligation and nested PCR reads in MiXCR, keeping a single row per CDR3 protein. The table shows approximately 60,000 distinct CDR3 sequences, with roughly an eighth occurring only once. Source material: PBMCs spiked with cells of the T cell clone KT2. All receptors derive from a human donor.

This clonotype has a handful of counts. V gene TRBV7-2 combines with J gene TRBJ2-3, with 15 bases aligning to TRBD2. The trim removed 3 bases at V and 6 bases at J, leaving 4 bases unmatched. There are 16 residues in the CDR3. Germline assignment: CDR1 SGHTA and CDR2 FQGNSA. This CDR3 is CASSFGGLAGGDTQYF. The CDR3, as DNA: TGTGCCAGCAGCTTTGGAGGACTAGCGGGGGGGGATACGCAGTATTTT.

This clonotype was counted between two and nine times. The chain combines TRBV20-1 with TRBJ2-5; the D gene is possibly TRBD2 (6 bases). V was clipped by 5 bases and J by 5 bases, with 12 bases between them. Germline CDR1 and CDR2: DFQATT and SNEGSKA (reference sequence). CDR3 length: 12 residues. The CDR3 DNA sequence: TGCAGTGCTTTTCACCTAGCGGAGACCCAGTACTTC. Translated, it gives CSAFHLAETQYF.

There are a few counts of this clonotype. The chain uses TRBV6-6 and TRBJ2-4, with 8 bases aligning to TRBD2. The CDR3 runs to 15 residues. J lost 9 bases, V lost 5 bases, and 12 bases had no gene match. Germline-derived CDR1 and CDR2 are MNHNY and SVGAGI (reference sequence). CDR3 protein: CASSTTSEKLGIQYF. The CDR3 coding sequence is TGTGCCAGCAGTACGACTAGCGAAAAACTAGGCATTCAGTACTTC.

The table lists this clonotype with many counts. This chain joins TRBV6-1 and TRBJ1-5; 11 bases are a match to TRBD1. CDR1 and CDR2 (germline): MNHNS, SASEGT. The trim removed 5 bases at V and 4 bases at J, leaving 10 bases unmatched. The CDR3 sequence is 17 residues long. This CDR3 reads CASSKGQGARLNQPQHF. The CDR3 DNA is TGTGCCAGCAGTAAAGGACAGGGGGCGCGCCTAAATCAGCCCCAGCATTTT.

This chain connects TRBV7-2 to TRBJ2-1; TRBD2 matches 7 bases. Germline trimming cut 5 bases from V and 7 bases from J; bases unmatched to any gene: 8. The germline CDR1 and CDR2 sequences are SGHTA and FQGNSA. The CDR3 is 14 residues long. The CDR3 loop reads CASSLGGSRNEQFF. The DNA for the CDR3 is TGTGCCAGCAGCCTGGGCGGGAGCCGGAATGAGCAGTTCTTC.

A few counts support this clonotype. The V and J genes are TRBV5-1 and TRBJ1-3, with D maybe TRBD1 (5 bases). The ends were cut back, 4 bases at V and 0 bases at J, with 11 bases in the middle. The CDR3 consists of 15 residues. Germline CDR1 is SGHRS and CDR2 is YFSETQ. The CDR3 DNA follows: TGCGCCAGCAGCCCCTCGGGGGGCTCTGGAAACACCATATATTTT. It encodes CASSPSGGSGNTIYF.

V and J are TRBV6-2 or TRBV6-3 and TRBJ2-7, with TRBD2 matching over 9 bases. CDR1 is MNHEY, CDR2 SVGEGT, per germline. V shed 1 base and J 6 bases; nucleotides not matched to a gene: 1. The CDR3 length is 13 residues. CDR3 amino acids: CASSYLTSGEQYF. In DNA, the CDR3 is TGTGCCAGCAGTTACTTGACTAGCGGCGAGCAGTACTTC.

This clonotype was found many times. The chain joins TRBV4-2 to TRBJ1-5; D remains unclear. The CDR3 loop spans 16 amino acids. V dropped 1 base and J dropped 2 bases, with 12 bases sitting between them. CDR1 and CDR2 (germline): LGHNA, YNFKEQ. The CDR3, as DNA: TGTGCCAGCAGCCAAGCCTTCAGAACGGGCAATCAGCCCCAGCATTTT. Amino acid sequence: CASSQAFRTGNQPQHF.

The V call is TRBV20-1, the J call TRBJ1-5; TRBD1 matches at 7 bases. Trimming cost V 6 bases and J 3 bases; bases outside gene matches: 5. The germline V gene encodes CDR1 DFQATT and CDR2 SNEGSKA (reference sequence). CDR3 length equals 13 residues. CDR3 protein: CSARDSHNQPQHF. The CDR3, as DNA: TGCAGTGCGAGGGACAGCCACAATCAGCCCCAGCATTTT.

This clonotype turned up a few times. The CDR3 is CASTSVNSGRPDTQYF. The CDR3 DNA is TGTGCCAGCACCTCCGTTAATAGCGGGAGGCCAGATACGCAGTATTTT. This rearrangement joins TRBV11-2 to TRBJ2-3; 10 nucleotides align to TRBD2. The germline gives CDR1 SGHAT, CDR2 FQNNGV. The CDR3 has 16 amino acids. The ends lost 7 bases at V and 4 bases at J; junction bases unmatched: 11.

The chain joins TRBV24-1 to TRBJ2-5; 7 nucleotides align to TRBD2. Unmatched junction bases numbered 11, after V lost 10 bases and J lost 4 bases. Germline V gene lookup returns CDR1 KGHDR and CDR2 SFDVKD. This CDR3 has 14 residues. The DNA of the CDR3 is TGTGCCACTTCAGGAGTCGGCGGGGGAGAGACCCAGTACTTC. Protein product: CATSGVGGGETQYF.

This clonotype was found a few times. The chain is built from TRBV7-2 and TRBJ2-3; TRBD2 might be the D (6 bases). The ends were cut back, 2 bases at V and 2 bases at J, with 11 bases in the middle. CDR3 length: 15 residues. Germline V gene lookup returns CDR1 SGHTA and CDR2 FQGNSA. The CDR3 loop reads CASSLQTSNTDTQYF. Written as DNA, the CDR3 is TGTGCCAGCAGCTTACAAACTAGCAACACAGATACGCAGTATTTT.

The chain links TRBV3-1 to TRBJ2-7; D possibly matches TRBD1 or TRBD2 (5 bases each). V was clipped by 0 bases and J by 6 bases, with 9 bases between them. The germline gives CDR1 LGHDT, CDR2 YNNKEL (reference sequence). The CDR3 is 13 amino acids. CDR3 residues: CASSQESGPEQYF. In DNA form, the CDR3 reads TGTGCCAGCAGCCAAGAATCGGGACCCGAGCAGTACTTC.

The table lists this clonotype with many counts. The rearrangement joins TRBV10-1 to TRBJ2-7; TRBD2 is a possible D gene (6 bases). V shed 4 bases and J shed 7 bases, with 26 bases lying between them. The CDR3 length is 17 residues. Germline assignment: CDR1 WNHNN and CDR2 SYGVQD (reference sequence). The CDR3 loop reads CASSAGRAGSNLREQYF. Written as DNA, the CDR3 is TGCGCCAGCAGTGCAGGTCGGGCCGGGAGTAATTTACGAGAGCAGTACTTC.